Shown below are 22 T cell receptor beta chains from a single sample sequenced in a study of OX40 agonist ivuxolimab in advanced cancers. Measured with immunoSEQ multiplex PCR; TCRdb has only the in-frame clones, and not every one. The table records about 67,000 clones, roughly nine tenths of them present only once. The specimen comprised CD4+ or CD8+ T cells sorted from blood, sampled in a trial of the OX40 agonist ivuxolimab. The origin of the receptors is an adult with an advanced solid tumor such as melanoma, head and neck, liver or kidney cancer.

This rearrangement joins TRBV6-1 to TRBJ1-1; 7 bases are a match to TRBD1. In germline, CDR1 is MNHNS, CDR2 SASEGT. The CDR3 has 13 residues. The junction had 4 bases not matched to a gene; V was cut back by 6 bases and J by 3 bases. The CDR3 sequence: CASSPTGDTEAFF. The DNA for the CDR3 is TGTGCCAGCAGCCCCACAGGGGACACTGAAGCTTTCTTT.

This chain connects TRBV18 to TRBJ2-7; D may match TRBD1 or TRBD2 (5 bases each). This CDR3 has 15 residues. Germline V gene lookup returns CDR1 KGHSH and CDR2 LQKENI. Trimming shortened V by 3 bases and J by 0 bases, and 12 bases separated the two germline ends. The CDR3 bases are TGTGCCAGCTCACCTCCCGGGACGGGCTCCTACGAGCAGTACTTC. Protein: CASSPPGTGSYEQYF.

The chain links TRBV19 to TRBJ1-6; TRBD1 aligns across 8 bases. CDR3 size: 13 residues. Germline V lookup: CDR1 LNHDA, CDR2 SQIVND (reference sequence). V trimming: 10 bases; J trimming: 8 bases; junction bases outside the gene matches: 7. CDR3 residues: CATRSQGDSPLHF. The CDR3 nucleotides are TGTGCCACCCGTTCACAGGGGGATTCACCCCTCCACTTT.

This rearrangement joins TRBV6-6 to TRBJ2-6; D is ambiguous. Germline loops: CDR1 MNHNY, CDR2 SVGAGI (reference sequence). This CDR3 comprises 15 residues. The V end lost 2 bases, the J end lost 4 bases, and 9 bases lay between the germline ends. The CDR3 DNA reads TGTGCCAGCAGTTACCCGCATTCCGGGGCCAACGTCCTGACTTTC. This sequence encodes CASSYPHSGANVLTF.

The CDR3 sequence is CASSDRGSTGELFF. DNA for the CDR3: TGCGCCAGCTCTGACAGGGGATCAACCGGGGAGCTGTTTTTT. V and J are TRBV10-1 and TRBJ2-2; 8 nucleotides agree with TRBD1. The CDR3 has 14 amino acids. Germline loops: CDR1 WNHNN, CDR2 SYGVQD (reference sequence). V was pared by 8 bases and J by 5 bases, with 7 bases of the junction left unmatched.

For the CDR3, the DNA is TGTGCCTGGAGTGGAAGCGGCGGACAAGAGACCCAGTACTTC. Translated, it gives CAWSGSGGQETQYF. The genes are TRBV30 and TRBJ2-5; TRBD2 might be the D (5 bases). The V end lost 1 base, the J end lost 2 bases, and 11 bases lay between the germline ends. The CDR3 is made up of 14 amino acids. Germline V gene data show CDR1 as GTSNPN and CDR2 as SVGIG (reference sequence).

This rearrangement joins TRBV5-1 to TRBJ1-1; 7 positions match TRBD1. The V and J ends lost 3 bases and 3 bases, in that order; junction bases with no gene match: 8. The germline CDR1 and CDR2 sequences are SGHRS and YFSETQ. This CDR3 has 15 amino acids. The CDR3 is CASSSRRQGYTEAFF. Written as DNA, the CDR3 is TGCGCCAGCAGCTCGCGGAGACAGGGATACACTGAAGCTTTCTTT.

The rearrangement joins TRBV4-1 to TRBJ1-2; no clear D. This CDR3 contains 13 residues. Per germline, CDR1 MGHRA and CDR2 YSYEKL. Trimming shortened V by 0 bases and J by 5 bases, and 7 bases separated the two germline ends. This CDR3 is CASSQEPSYGYTF. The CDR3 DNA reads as TGCGCCAGCAGCCAAGAACCTTCGTATGGCTACACCTTC.

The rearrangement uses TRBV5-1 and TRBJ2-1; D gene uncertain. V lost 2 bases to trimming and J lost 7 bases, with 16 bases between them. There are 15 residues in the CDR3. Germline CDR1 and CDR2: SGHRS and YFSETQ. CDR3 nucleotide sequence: TGCGCCAGCAGCTTAGAGACCGACCCACCGAATGAGCAGTTCTTC. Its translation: CASSLETDPPNEQFF.

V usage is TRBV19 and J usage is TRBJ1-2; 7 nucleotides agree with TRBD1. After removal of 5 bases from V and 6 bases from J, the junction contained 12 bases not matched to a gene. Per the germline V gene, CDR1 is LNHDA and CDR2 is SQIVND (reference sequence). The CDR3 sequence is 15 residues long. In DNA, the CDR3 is TGTGCCAGTAGTCCTTACGACAGGGAGGAGGATGGCTACACCTTC. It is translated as CASSPYDREEDGYTF.

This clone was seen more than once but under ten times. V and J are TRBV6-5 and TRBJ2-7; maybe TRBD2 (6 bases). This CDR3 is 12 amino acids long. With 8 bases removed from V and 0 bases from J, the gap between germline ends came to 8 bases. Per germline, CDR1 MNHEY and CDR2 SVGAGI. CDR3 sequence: CASRDFSYEQYF. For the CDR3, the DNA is TGTGCCAGCCGGGACTTCTCCTACGAGCAGTACTTC.

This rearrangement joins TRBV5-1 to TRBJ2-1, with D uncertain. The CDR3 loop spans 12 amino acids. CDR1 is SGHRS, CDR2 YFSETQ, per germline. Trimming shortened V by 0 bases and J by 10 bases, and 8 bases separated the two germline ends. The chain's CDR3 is CASSLEAYEQFF. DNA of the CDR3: TGCGCCAGCAGCTTGGAAGCGTACGAGCAGTTCTTC.

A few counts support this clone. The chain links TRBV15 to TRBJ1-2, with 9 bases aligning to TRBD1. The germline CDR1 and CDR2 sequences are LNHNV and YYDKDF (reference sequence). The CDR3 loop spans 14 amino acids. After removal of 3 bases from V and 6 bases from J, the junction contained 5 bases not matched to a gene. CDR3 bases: TGTGCCACCAGCAGCCGCAGGACAGGGGATGGCTACACCTTC. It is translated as CATSSRRTGDGYTF.

The DNA for the CDR3 is TGTGCCAGCAGTTGGGGTGCAACTAATGAAAAACTGTTTTTT. It encodes CASSWGATNEKLFF. The chain has TRBV6-5 and TRBJ1-4, with no clear D. Per germline, CDR1 MNHEY and CDR2 SVGAGI. There are 14 residues in the CDR3. The ends were cut back, 4 bases at V and 0 bases at J, with 6 bases in the middle.

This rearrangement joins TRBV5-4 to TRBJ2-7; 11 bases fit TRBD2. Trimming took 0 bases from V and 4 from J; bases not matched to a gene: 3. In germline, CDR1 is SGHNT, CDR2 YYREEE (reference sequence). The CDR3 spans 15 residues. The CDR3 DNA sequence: TGTGCCAGCAGCTTGGGTCTAGCGGGAGGATACGAGCAGTACTTC. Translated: CASSLGLAGGYEQYF.

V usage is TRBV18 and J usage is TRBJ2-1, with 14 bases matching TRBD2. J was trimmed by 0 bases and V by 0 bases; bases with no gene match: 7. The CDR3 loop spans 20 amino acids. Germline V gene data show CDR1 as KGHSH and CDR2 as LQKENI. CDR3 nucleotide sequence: TGTGCCAGCTCACCACCATACGGACTAGCGGGAGGCAGCTCCTACAATGAGCAGTTCTTC. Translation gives CASSPPYGLAGGSSYNEQFF.

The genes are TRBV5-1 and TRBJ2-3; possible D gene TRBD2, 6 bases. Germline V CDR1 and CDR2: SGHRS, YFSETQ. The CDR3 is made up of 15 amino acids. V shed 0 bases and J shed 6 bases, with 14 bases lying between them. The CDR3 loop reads CASSLVPSALDTQYF. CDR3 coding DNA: TGCGCCAGCAGCTTGGTTCCTAGCGCGCTGGATACGCAGTATTTT.

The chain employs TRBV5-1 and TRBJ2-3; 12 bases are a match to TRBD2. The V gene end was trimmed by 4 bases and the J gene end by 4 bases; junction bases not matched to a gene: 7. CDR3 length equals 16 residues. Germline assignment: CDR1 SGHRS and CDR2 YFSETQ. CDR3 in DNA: TGCGCCAGCAGCACGCTAGCGGGGGGGCGGTCAGATACGCAGTATTTT. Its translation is CASSTLAGGRSDTQYF. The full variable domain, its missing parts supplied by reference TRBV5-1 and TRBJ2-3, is KAGVTQTPRYLIKTRGQQVTLSCSPISGHRSVSWYQQTPGQGLQFLFEYFSETQRNKGNFPGRFSGRQFSNSRSEMNVSTLELGDSALYLCASSTLAGGRSDTQYFGPGTRLTVL.

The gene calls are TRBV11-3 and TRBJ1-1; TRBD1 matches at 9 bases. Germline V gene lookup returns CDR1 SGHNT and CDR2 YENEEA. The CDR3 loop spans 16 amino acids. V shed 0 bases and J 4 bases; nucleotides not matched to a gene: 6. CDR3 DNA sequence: TGTGCCAGCAGCTTAGAGGGACAGGGTGTTGGCACTGAAGCTTTCTTT. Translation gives CASSLEGQGVGTEAFF.

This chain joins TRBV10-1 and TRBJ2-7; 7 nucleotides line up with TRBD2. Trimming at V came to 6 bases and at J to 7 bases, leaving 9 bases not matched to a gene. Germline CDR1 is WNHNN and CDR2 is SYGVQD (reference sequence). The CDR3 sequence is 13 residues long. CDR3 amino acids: CASRVGRAGEQYF. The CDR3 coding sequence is TGCGCCAGCAGAGTTGGACGAGCGGGGGAGCAGTACTTC.

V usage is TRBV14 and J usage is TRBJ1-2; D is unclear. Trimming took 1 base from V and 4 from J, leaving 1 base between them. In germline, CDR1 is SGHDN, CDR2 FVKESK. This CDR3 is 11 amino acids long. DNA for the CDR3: TGTGCCAGCAGCCAAGGCTATGGCTACACCTTC. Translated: CASSQGYGYTF.

In DNA, the CDR3 is TGTGCCAGCTCACCTAACAGGGACGATAATGAAAAACTGTTTTTT. It translates to CASSPNRDDNEKLFF. V usage is TRBV18 and J usage is TRBJ1-4; TRBD1 is a possible D gene (6 bases). This CDR3 has 15 residues. Germline loops: CDR1 KGHSH, CDR2 LQKENI. The ends were cut back, 3 bases at V and 4 bases at J, with 12 bases in the middle. The full variable domain, completed using reference TRBV18 and TRBJ1-4, is NAGVMQNPRHLVRRRGQEARLRCSPMKGHSHVYWYRQLPEEGLKFMVYLQKENIIDESGMPKERFSAEFPKEGPSILRIQQVVRGDSAAYFCASSPNRDDNEKLFFGSGTQLSVL.